This TCR beta chain was recorded in a study of response to subunit inactivated influenza vaccine. Germline CDR1 SGHRS, CDR2 YFSETQ. V dropped 3 bases and J dropped 3; count of bases not matched to a gene: 9. This CDR3 is 16 amino acids long. In TCRdb, the RT-PCR reads were re-called with MiXCR into one record per CDR3 protein. The table includes 450,000 to 500,000 distinct CDR3 sequences, roughly 9.8% detected once. As for this clonotype: The antigen remains unidentified.

Study findings and constraints: Authors suggested each seasonal influenza vaccination recruits few new T cells.

Source: PBMCs from blood, taken roughly 46 days after vaccination. The sequence was collected from a man aged 50 to 59 who received an inactivated influenza vaccine. The J gene is TRBJ2-1, the V gene TRBV5-1; the match to TRBD2 covers 7 bases. The CDR3 DNA reads TGCGCCAGCAGCTCAGTGGGGTCTAGCGGCTACAATGAGCAGTTCTTC. Its translation: CASSSVGSSGYNEQFF.